One and the same sample provided the 20 T cell receptor beta chains below, sequenced in a study of blood T cell repertoires in COVID-19. Some clones are missing from TCRdb's copy, which holds only in-frame ones; the method was immunoSEQ multiplex PCR. The table includes approximately 300,000 clones, around 82% detected once. Sequenced material: peripheral blood. All receptors come from a woman aged 45-60 years with acute or convalescent COVID-19.

This chain links TRBV18 with TRBJ1-5; D possibly corresponds to TRBD1 (5 bases). The CDR3 consists of 15 residues. In germline, CDR1 is KGHSH, CDR2 LQKENI. V was trimmed by 2 bases and J by 2 bases, leaving 10 bases between them. CDR3 coding DNA: TGTGCCAGCTCACCAGGGGCTAGTCGCAATCAGCCCCAGCATTTT. Its translation is CASSPGASRNQPQHF.

The V and J genes are TRBV5-4 and TRBJ2-5, with 9 bases fitting TRBD2. With 0 bases clipped from V and 2 bases from J, the junction kept 8 bases outside the gene matches. The germline gives CDR1 SGHNT, CDR2 YYREEE (reference sequence). This CDR3 spans 17 amino acids. CDR3 in DNA: TGTGCCAGCAGCTTGGTCCCGGGGACTAGCCAACAAGAGACCCAGTACTTC. Translation: CASSLVPGTSQQETQYF.

The chain joins TRBV3-1 (or the pseudogene TRBV3-2) to TRBJ2-3; perhaps TRBD2 as D (6 bases). Trimming shortened V by 6 bases and J by 6 bases, and 25 bases separated the two germline ends. The germline gives CDR1 LGHDT, CDR2 YNNKEL (reference sequence). This CDR3 comprises 17 residues. CDR3 loop: CASRRTDVAATGDTQYF. Here the CDR3 DNA reads TGTGCCAGCAGAAGGACGGACGTAGCGGCAACTGGGGATACGCAGTATTTT.

This clone was recorded only once. This chain connects TRBV6-5 to TRBJ2-7; a possible D gene is TRBD1 (5 bases). The CDR3 extends over 15 amino acids. Germline assignment: CDR1 MNHEY and CDR2 SVGAGI. The V and J ends lost 6 bases and 0 bases respectively, with 15 bases between them. CDR3 nucleotide sequence: TGTGCCAGCAGAGGATCCCGACAGCCCTCCTACGAGCAGTACTTC. It is translated as CASRGSRQPSYEQYF.

The rearrangement uses TRBV7-9 and TRBJ2-1; 10 bases are shared with TRBD2. Germline trimming cut 6 bases from V and 6 bases from J; bases unmatched to any gene: 11. The CDR3 has 16 amino acids. The germline gives CDR1 SEHNR, CDR2 FQNEAQ (reference sequence). The CDR3 sequence: CASRLNSGGPLNEQFF. CDR3 bases: TGTGCCAGCAGACTGAATAGCGGGGGGCCCCTCAATGAGCAGTTCTTC. Full variable domain (outside the CDR3, taken from reference TRBV7-9 and TRBJ2-1): DTGVSQNPRHKITKRGQNVTFRCDPISEHNRLYWYRQTLGQGPEFLTYFQNEAQLEKSRLLSDRFSAERPKGSFSTLEIQRTEQGDSAMYLCASRLNSGGPLNEQFFGPGTRLTVL.

V usage is TRBV30 and J usage is TRBJ2-5; 10 positions match TRBD2. Germline values: CDR1 GTSNPN, CDR2 SVGIG (reference sequence). The length of the CDR3 is 13 residues. CDR3 residues: CGAAGGEWETQYF. In DNA form, the CDR3 reads TGTGGAGCAGCGGGAGGGGAGTGGGAGACCCAGTACTTC.

J is TRBJ1-1 and V is TRBV3-1 (or the pseudogene TRBV3-2), with a tentative D call TRBD1 (5 bases). There are 15 residues in the CDR3. CDR1 and CDR2 from the germline V gene are LGHDT and YNNKEL (reference sequence). V was trimmed by 3 bases and J by 0 bases, leaving 11 bases between them. The CDR3 DNA reads as TGTGCCAGCAGCCATTCGACAGAGGTGAACACTGAAGCTTTCTTT. Protein: CASSHSTEVNTEAFF.

This chain joins TRBV5-6 and TRBJ1-2, with TRBD1 matching over 10 bases. There are 17 residues in the CDR3. The J segment lost 2 bases and the V segment lost 4 bases, leaving 11 bases of the junction unmatched. In germline, CDR1 is SGHDT, CDR2 YYEEEE. CDR3 nucleotide sequence: TGTGCCAGCAGCACTCGAAGGGACAGGGGAAGGAACTATGGCTACACCTTC. Its protein is CASSTRRDRGRNYGYTF.

This sequence joins TRBV7-8 and TRBJ1-2; D remains ambiguous. The CDR3 is made up of 13 amino acids. Trimming left V 3 bases short and J 1 base short, with 6 bases between. The germline V gene has CDR1 SGHVS and CDR2 FQNEAQ. CDR3 nucleotide sequence: TGTGCCAGCAGCTTGAGTGTTAACTATGGCTACACCTTC. This translates into CASSLSVNYGYTF.

This chain's CDR3 is CSAKTRGESYEQYF. CDR3 DNA sequence: TGCAGCGCCAAAACCCGGGGGGAGAGCTACGAGCAGTACTTC. The J gene is TRBJ2-7, the V gene TRBV29-1; 7 bases match TRBD2. The CDR3 extends over 14 amino acids. The ends lost 7 bases at V and 3 bases at J; junction bases unmatched: 12. CDR1 SQVTM and CDR2 ANQGSEA come from the germline V gene.

This chain joins TRBV5-1 and TRBJ1-4; 9 bases are shared with TRBD1. Losses at the gene ends were 2 bases for V and 8 bases for J; bases not matched to a gene: 7. The germline V gene encodes CDR1 SGHRS and CDR2 YFSETQ. CDR3 size: 15 residues. CDR3 coding DNA: TGCGCCAGCAGCTTATGGGACAGGGCGGACGAAAAACTGTTTTTT. This encodes CASSLWDRADEKLFF. The full variable domain, in which reference TRBV5-1 and TRBJ1-4 provide the parts outside the CDR3, is KAGVTQTPRYLIKTRGQQVTLSCSPISGHRSVSWYQQTPGQGLQFLFEYFSETQRNKGNFPGRFSGRQFSNSRSEMNVSTLELGDSALYLCASSLWDRADEKLFFGSGTQLSVL.

The gene calls are TRBV2 and TRBJ1-6, with D possibly being TRBD1 (6 bases). V was trimmed by 2 bases and J by 10 bases, leaving 12 bases between them. The CDR3 runs 14 residues. Per germline, CDR1 SNHLY and CDR2 FYNNEI. The CDR3 DNA reads TGTGCCAGCAGTGAAAGGCAGGGGAAATCACCCCTCCACTTT. This codes for CASSERQGKSPLHF.

This rearrangement joins TRBV21-1 to TRBJ2-5; the table's D call TRBD1 went unverified against the DNA. TRBV21-1 is a listed pseudogene. The CDR3 sequence is 21 residues long. In DNA, the CDR3 is TGTGCCAGCAGCACTTTAAGTTTTATTAAAGGGGCTGACAGGCGCCGAGAGACCCAGTACTTC. Amino acid sequence: CASSTLSFIKGADRRRETQYF.

V is TRBV3-1 (or the pseudogene TRBV3-2) and J is TRBJ2-5; 7 nucleotides align to TRBD1. This CDR3 spans 14 amino acids. The germline V gene has CDR1 LGHDT and CDR2 YNNKEL (reference sequence). Germline trimming cut 4 bases from V and 5 bases from J; bases unmatched to any gene: 7. As DNA, the CDR3 is TGTGCCAGCAGCCCGACTACAGGGGTGGAGACCCAGTACTTC. It yields the protein CASSPTTGVETQYF.

V usage is TRBV29-1 and J usage is TRBJ1-1, with 7 bases lining up with TRBD1. The CDR3 consists of 12 residues. Germline V gene lookup returns CDR1 SQVTM and CDR2 ANQGSEA. The ends lost 4 bases at V and 11 bases at J; junction bases unmatched: 10. The CDR3 DNA reads as TGCAGCGTTGCGGGGGCCGCAGGGGGTGCTTTCTTT. Translation gives CSVAGAAGGAFF.

J is TRBJ2-1 and V is TRBV2; perhaps TRBD2 as D (6 bases). Germline V gives CDR1 SNHLY, CDR2 FYNNEI. V lost 6 bases and J 4 bases, leaving 16 bases between the germline ends. The CDR3 has 15 amino acids. The CDR3 is CASSGRDLKYNEQFF. CDR3 DNA sequence: TGTGCCAGCAGCGGCCGGGACTTGAAATACAATGAGCAGTTCTTC.

The chain combines TRBV6-5 with TRBJ2-7; D unresolved. CDR1 is MNHEY and CDR2 is SVGAGI in the germline V gene. The CDR3 totals 12 residues. The V gene lost 8 bases and the J gene lost 1 base, with 9 bases spanning the gap. The CDR3 spells CASSSWSYEQYV. The CDR3 nucleotides are TGTGCCAGCTCAAGCTGGTCCTACGAGCAGTACGTC.

V gene TRBV4-2 combines with J gene TRBJ2-2, with TRBD1 matching 10 bases. V lost 4 bases, J lost 5 bases, and 10 bases stayed unmatched. Germline lookup yields CDR1 LGHNA and CDR2 YNFKEQ. The CDR3 contains 17 residues. CDR3 protein: CASSPRDRGGGTGELFF. The CDR3 DNA reads as TGTGCCAGCAGCCCCCGGGACAGGGGTGGCGGGACCGGGGAGCTGTTTTTT.

A few counts support this clone. The chain uses TRBV29-1 and TRBJ1-4; 7 bases map to TRBD1. Germline lookup yields CDR1 SQVTM and CDR2 ANQGSEA. Trimming at V came to 0 bases and at J to 8 bases, leaving 6 bases not matched to a gene. The CDR3 is made up of 14 amino acids. CDR3 in amino acids: CSVEEGQAGEKLFF. CDR3 nucleotides: TGCAGCGTTGAAGAAGGACAGGCCGGAGAAAAACTGTTTTTT.

The chain has TRBV14 and TRBJ2-5; D unresolved. Trimming took off 2 bases at V and 5 bases at J, with 12 bases between the two ends. Germline V gives CDR1 SGHDN, CDR2 FVKESK. The CDR3 contains 14 residues. This chain's CDR3 is CASSQIASRETQYF. For the CDR3, the DNA is TGTGCCAGCAGCCAAATTGCCTCACGGGAGACCCAGTACTTC.